These 26 T cell receptor beta chains were all obtained from the same sample, sequenced in a study of shared clonotypes between healthy human individuals. The assay was immunoSEQ multiplex PCR, and TCRdb's table has in-frame clones only and misses some. This sample has 2.3 million or so clones; just over 90% occur once, and the top ten carry 0.39%. The specimen sequenced was naive CD4+ T cells from PBMCs. The subset here: CD45RA+ positively selected. These receptors were obtained from a man younger than 35 in good health. Some clones in this sample may be carry-over from other donors' samples.

The chain carries TRBV7-6 and TRBJ1-3; the match to TRBD1 covers 10 bases. Germline CDR1 and CDR2: SGHVS and FNYEAQ. CDR3 length equals 16 residues. J was trimmed by 3 bases and V by 5 bases; bases with no gene match: 7. CDR3 DNA sequence: TGTGCCAGCAGCAACCGGGACAGGGGTTATGGAAACACCATATATTTT. It translates to CASSNRDRGYGNTIYF.

This chain links TRBV5-4 with TRBJ2-5; TRBD2 agrees at 12 bases. This CDR3 spans 15 amino acids. V lost 3 bases and J lost 1; bases outside the gene matches: 1. CDR1 SGHNT and CDR2 YYREEE come from the germline V gene (reference sequence). The chain's CDR3 is CASSSTSGSQETQYF. CDR3 coding DNA: TGTGCCAGCAGCTCGACTAGCGGGAGCCAAGAGACCCAGTACTTC. Combining the CDR3 with reference TRBV5-4 and TRBJ2-5 gives the whole variable domain ETGVTQSPTHLIKTRGQQVTLRCSSQSGHNTVSWYQQALGQGPQFIFQYYREEENGRGNFPPRFSGLQFPNYSSELNVNALELDDSALYLCASSSTSGSQETQYFGPGTRLLVL.

The CDR3 sequence is CASSRTPTGYQDEQFF. DNA of the CDR3: TGTGCCAGCAGCCGCACCCCGACAGGGTATCAAGATGAGCAGTTCTTC. This chain joins TRBV7-3 and TRBJ2-1; 7 bases align to TRBD1. Germline V gene data show CDR1 as SGHTA and CDR2 as FQGTGA. The junction had 15 bases not matched to a gene; V was cut back by 5 bases and J by 8 bases. CDR3 size: 16 residues.

V is TRBV6-1 and J is TRBJ1-4; D gene uncertain. The CDR3 has 17 residues. The germline V and J ends were trimmed by 2 bases and 8 bases, with 21 bases remaining between them. Germline V CDR1 and CDR2: MNHNS, SASEGT. As DNA, the CDR3 is TGTGCCAGCAGTGAACTCGAGGGATGGAAGGAGGGAGAAAAACTGTTTTTT. It codes for CASSELEGWKEGEKLFF.

This clone was found once. The chain joins TRBV11-3 to TRBJ2-5; D is uncertain. V was shortened by 0 bases and J by 5 bases, with 7 bases between the two germline ends. The CDR3 runs to 13 residues. Germline lookup yields CDR1 SGHNT and CDR2 YENEEA. The CDR3 region has the DNA TGTGCCAGCAGCTTAGAGCCCCGGGAGACCCAGTACTTC. It yields the protein CASSLEPRETQYF.

This chain uses TRBV15 with TRBJ2-7, with a possible D match to TRBD2 (5 bases). The germline CDR1 and CDR2 sequences are LNHNV and YYDKDF (reference sequence). This CDR3 has 17 residues. V lost 0 bases and J lost 7, with 22 bases in between. CDR3 sequence reads: CATSRDNLAARGTEQYF. CDR3 nucleotide sequence: TGTGCCACCAGCAGAGATAATTTAGCAGCCCGGGGAACTGAGCAGTACTTC.

This chain connects TRBV5-1 to TRBJ2-3; D remains ambiguous. CDR3 length: 15 residues. From germline, CDR1 is SGHRS and CDR2 YFSETQ. Deletions cut 4 bases from V and 3 bases from J, with 15 bases between. CDR3 in amino acids: CASSAEEARTDTQYF. CDR3 coding DNA: TGCGCCAGCAGCGCCGAGGAAGCGCGGACAGATACGCAGTATTTT.

This rearrangement joins TRBV28 to TRBJ2-7; a possible D gene is TRBD1 (6 bases). In germline, CDR1 is MDHEN, CDR2 SYDVKM. The CDR3 is 12 amino acids. Deletions cut 8 bases from V and 3 bases from J, with 11 bases between. This CDR3 reads CASVGQLYEQYF. The CDR3 region has the DNA TGTGCCAGCGTCGGACAGCTCTACGAGCAGTACTTC.

This clone showed up just a few times. This sequence joins TRBV9 and TRBJ1-1; D unclear. The CDR3 runs to 14 residues. V was pared by 0 bases and J by 4 bases, with 10 bases between. Germline CDR1 is SGDLS and CDR2 is YYNGEE. CDR3 in DNA: TGTGCCAGCAGCGTAGCCCAAACCGGCACTGAAGCTTTCTTT. Its translation is CASSVAQTGTEAFF.

The V call is TRBV6-5, the J call TRBJ2-7, with TRBD1 as a possible D gene (6 bases). This CDR3 has 14 residues. Trimming removed 7 bases at V and 0 bases at J, with 13 bases between. Per the germline V gene, CDR1 is MNHEY and CDR2 is SVGAGI. In DNA, the CDR3 is TGTGCCAGCAAAATCACAGGGATCTCCTACGAGCAGTACTTC. This encodes CASKITGISYEQYF.

The CDR3 here is CASSPRSLTDTQYF. The CDR3 DNA reads TGCGCCAGCAGCCCCAGGAGTCTAACAGATACGCAGTATTTT. The rearrangement uses TRBV4-1 and TRBJ2-3; D is ambiguous. The V gene lost 4 bases and the J gene lost 3 bases, with 11 bases spanning the gap. There are 14 residues in the CDR3. Germline CDR1 reads MGHRA; CDR2 reads YSYEKL.

J is TRBJ2-7 and V is TRBV29-1, with D hard to call. Looked up from germline, CDR1 is SQVTM and CDR2 is ANQGSEA. The V gene lost 7 bases and the J gene lost 4 bases, with 17 bases spanning the gap. The CDR3 has 13 amino acids. CDR3 in amino acids: CSAQNGFGYEQYF. For the CDR3, the DNA is TGCAGCGCCCAAAATGGCTTTGGGTACGAGCAGTACTTC.

The chain recombines TRBV7-8 with TRBJ2-1, with TRBD2 as a possible D gene (6 bases). The CDR3 consists of 15 residues. Trimming shortened V by 5 bases and J by 4 bases, and 15 bases separated the two germline ends. Germline V gene lookup returns CDR1 SGHVS and CDR2 FQNEAQ. This chain's CDR3 is CASSRVASAYNEQFF. The DNA of the CDR3 is TGTGCCAGCAGCAGGGTGGCTAGCGCGTACAATGAGCAGTTCTTC.

This chain links TRBV2 with TRBJ2-5, with D unresolved. Trimming left V 2 bases short and J 10 bases short, with 11 bases between. CDR1 is SNHLY and CDR2 is FYNNEI in the germline V gene. The CDR3 contains 12 residues. DNA for the CDR3: TGTGCCAGCAGTGAACCAGGAAGGGACCAGTACTTC. Residues: CASSEPGRDQYF.

The rearrangement uses TRBV28 and TRBJ2-6; possibly TRBD1 or TRBD2 for D (5 bases each). V lost 8 bases and J lost 2, with 16 bases in between. The V gene's germline CDR1 is MDHEN and CDR2 SYDVKM. This CDR3 is 16 amino acids long. The CDR3: CASSPLGTAGANVLTF. Here the CDR3 DNA reads TGTGCCAGCTCGCCCCTCGGGACCGCTGGGGCCAACGTCCTGACTTTC.

The J gene is TRBJ2-5, the V gene TRBV6-5, with D possibly matching TRBD2 (6 bases). Deletions cut 2 bases from V and 5 bases from J, with 12 bases between. The germline V gene has CDR1 MNHEY and CDR2 SVGAGI. This CDR3 is 14 amino acids long. CDR3 sequence (DNA): TGTGCCAGCAGTTACGCGGGGCGGAGGGAGACCCAGTACTTC. Its translation: CASSYAGRRETQYF.

The V gene is TRBV19, the J gene TRBJ1-1; TRBD1 is a possible D gene (6 bases). Germline CDR1 LNHDA, CDR2 SQIVND (reference sequence). CDR3 size: 14 residues. The V end lost 3 bases, the J end lost 3 bases, and 11 bases lay between the germline ends. The CDR3 DNA sequence: TGTGCCAGTAGTATGGGGGGCCCCGACACTGAAGCTTTCTTT. Translation gives CASSMGGPDTEAFF.

The chain combines TRBV2 with TRBJ1-1; 7 bases are a match to TRBD1. CDR1 and CDR2 from the germline V gene are SNHLY and FYNNEI. The length of the CDR3 is 14 residues. The V and J ends lost 6 bases and 2 bases, in that order; junction bases with no gene match: 6. CDR3 region: CASSGGQSNTEAFF. DNA for the CDR3: TGTGCCAGCAGCGGGGGACAGAGTAACACTGAAGCTTTCTTT.

The chain uses TRBV13 and TRBJ2-2; TRBD1 matches at 7 bases. Germline V gene lookup returns CDR1 PRHDT and CDR2 FYEKMQ (reference sequence). V was clipped by 5 bases and J by 0 bases; unmatched bases: 15. This CDR3 contains 19 residues. The CDR3 loop reads CASSLRQGSLPTNTGELFF. CDR3 nucleotides: TGTGCCAGCAGCCTAAGACAGGGTAGCCTACCGACGAACACCGGGGAGCTGTTTTTT.

The chain joins TRBV4-2 to TRBJ1-5; D is unclear. Germline CDR1 LGHNA, CDR2 YNFKEQ. This CDR3 comprises 14 residues. Between the trimmed V and J ends, which lost 0 bases and 4 bases, there was a span of 7 bases. The CDR3 DNA is TGTGCCAGCAGCCAAGAACAGCCGAATCAGCCCCAGCATTTT. It is translated as CASSQEQPNQPQHF.

The V and J genes are TRBV27 and TRBJ2-3, with D possibly TRBD2 on 8 matching bases. The germline gives CDR1 MNHEY, CDR2 SMNVEV (reference sequence). V lost 4 bases and J lost 3, with 20 bases in between. This CDR3 is 17 amino acids long. The CDR3 loop reads CASSSPGGSGTTDTQYF. The CDR3 DNA reads as TGTGCCAGCAGTTCCCCAGGGGGTAGCGGGACGACAGATACGCAGTATTTT.

This clone has a single count. The chain is built from TRBV28 and TRBJ1-2; D is unclear. This CDR3 contains 14 residues. Trimming took off 3 bases at V and 6 bases at J, with 14 bases between the two ends. CDR1 is MDHEN, CDR2 SYDVKM, per germline. CDR3 loop: CASSFRTAIDGYTF. The CDR3 DNA is TGTGCCAGCAGTTTTCGGACGGCGATTGATGGCTACACCTTC.

This rearrangement joins TRBV28 to TRBJ1-2; TRBD1 matches at 7 bases. The CDR3 loop spans 17 amino acids. V gave up 5 bases and J gave up 5 bases; unmatched junction bases: 17. Germline CDR1 reads MDHEN; CDR2 reads SYDVKM. DNA for the CDR3: TGTGCCAGCAGTCCGCTCCAAGGGGGCGCGGGGATGTATGGCTACACCTTC. Its translation: CASSPLQGGAGMYGYTF.

The chain uses TRBV5-1 and TRBJ2-5, with TRBD2 matching over 12 bases. This CDR3 is built from 16 residues. CDR1 and CDR2 (germline): SGHRS, YFSETQ. V dropped 5 bases and J dropped 4; count of bases not matched to a gene: 9. For the CDR3, the DNA is TGCGCCAGCAGAGTGACTAGCGGGAGATTCGGAGAGACCCAGTACTTC. Protein sequence: CASRVTSGRFGETQYF.

The chain links TRBV13 to TRBJ2-6; unclear D gene. This CDR3 contains 13 residues. V lost 1 base and J lost 4, with 2 bases in between. The germline V gene encodes CDR1 PRHDT and CDR2 FYEKMQ (reference sequence). The CDR3 DNA is TGTGCCAGCAGCTTAGCAGGGGCCAACGTCCTGACTTTC. This gives the protein CASSLAGANVLTF.

The V gene is TRBV18, the J gene TRBJ2-1; 10 nucleotides agree with TRBD2. With 4 bases clipped from V and 5 bases from J, the junction kept 5 bases outside the gene matches. Germline CDR1 is KGHSH and CDR2 is LQKENI. The CDR3 extends over 15 amino acids. Here the CDR3 reads CASSLFGTSDNEQFF. In nucleotides, the CDR3 is TGTGCCAGCTCACTTTTCGGGACTAGCGACAATGAGCAGTTCTTC. The whole variable domain, filled in from reference TRBV18 and TRBJ2-1, reads NAGVMQNPRHLVRRRGQEARLRCSPMKGHSHVYWYRQLPEEGLKFMVYLQKENIIDESGMPKERFSAEFPKEGPSILRIQQVVRGDSAAYFCASSLFGTSDNEQFFGPGTRLTVL.